Listed here is a single T cell receptor (beta chain). These data come from a study of blood T cell repertoires in COVID-19. Background on the study: The samples span acute and convalescent COVID-19 from the United States, Italy and Spain. In each case, the material was cDNA or gDNA derived from T cells, B-cell-depleted T cells, or PBMCs.

This CDR3 spans 14 amino acids. V shed 5 bases and J shed 0 bases, with 8 bases lying between them. Germline V gene data show CDR1 as SGDLS and CDR2 as YYNGEE. Self-reported history from a screening survey and questionnaire set each donor's cohort. Per the original methods: Amplification of reference gene primers provided the estimated nucleated cell counts. Libraries were prepared by immunoSEQ multiplex PCR; TCRdb keeps only in-frame clonotypes and omits some of them. V, J and clone size are those of that table, while D and trimming were read from the DNA. Among approximately 240,000 clones listed, 75% to 95% were seen once.

The clonotype comes from a woman aged 18-29 years who had recovered from COVID-19. Material for sequencing was PBMCs or T cells enriched from blood (not recorded which). This chain connects TRBV9 to TRBJ2-2, with D hard to call. The DNA for the CDR3 is TGTGCCAGCAGTCTTGACTCGAACACCGGGGAGCTGTTTTTT. Amino acids: CASSLDSNTGELFF. Looking up the rest from reference TRBV9 and TRBJ2-2 gives the full variable domain: DSGVTQTPKHLITATGQRVTLRCSPRSGDLSVYWYQQSLDQGLQFLIQYYNGEERAKGNILERFSAQQFPDLHSELNLSSLELGDSALYFCASSLDSNTGELFFGEGSRLTVL.